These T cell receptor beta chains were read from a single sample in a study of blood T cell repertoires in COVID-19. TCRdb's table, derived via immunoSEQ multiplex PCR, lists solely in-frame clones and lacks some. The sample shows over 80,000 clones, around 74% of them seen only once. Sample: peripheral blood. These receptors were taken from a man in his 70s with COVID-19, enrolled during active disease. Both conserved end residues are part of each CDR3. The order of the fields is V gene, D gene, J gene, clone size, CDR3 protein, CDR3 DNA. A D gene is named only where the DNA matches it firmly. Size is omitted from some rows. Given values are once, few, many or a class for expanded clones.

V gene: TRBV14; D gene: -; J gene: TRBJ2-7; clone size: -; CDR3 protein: CASSQVDRPYEQYF; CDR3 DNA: TGTGCCAGCAGCCAGGTCGACAGGCCCTACGAGCAGTACTTC
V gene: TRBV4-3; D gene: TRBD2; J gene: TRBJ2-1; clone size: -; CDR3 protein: CASSQGTHSGRPGSYNEQFF; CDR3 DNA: TGCGCCAGCAGCCAAGGAACACACAGCGGGAGGCCCGGCTCCTACAATGAGCAGTTCTTC
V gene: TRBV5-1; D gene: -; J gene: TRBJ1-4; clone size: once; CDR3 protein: CASSLGQIANEKLFF; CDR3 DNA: TGCGCCAGCAGCTTGGGACAGATCGCTAATGAAAAACTGTTTTTT
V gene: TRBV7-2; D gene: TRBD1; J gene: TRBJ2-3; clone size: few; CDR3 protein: CASSLADRADTQYF; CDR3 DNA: TGTGCCAGCAGCTTAGCGGACAGGGCAGATACGCAGTATTTT
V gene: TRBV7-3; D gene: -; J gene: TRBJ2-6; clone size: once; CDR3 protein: CASSAGRRSSGANVLTF; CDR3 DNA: TGTGCCAGCAGCGCGGGACGTAGAAGCTCTGGGGCCAACGTCCTGACTTTC
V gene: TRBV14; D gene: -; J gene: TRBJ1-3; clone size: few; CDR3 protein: CASSRALLVSGNTIYF; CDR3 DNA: TGTGCCAGCAGCCGAGCTCTCTTGGTCTCTGGAAACACCATATATTTT
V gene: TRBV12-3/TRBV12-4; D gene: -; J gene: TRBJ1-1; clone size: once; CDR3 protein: CASSKGDPEAFF; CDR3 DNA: TGTGCCAGCAGTAAGGGGGACCCTGAAGCTTTCTTT
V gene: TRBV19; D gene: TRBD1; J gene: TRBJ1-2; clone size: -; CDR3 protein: CASSIPPGGYGYTF; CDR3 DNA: TGTGCCAGTAGTATACCGCCAGGGGGCTATGGCTACACCTTC
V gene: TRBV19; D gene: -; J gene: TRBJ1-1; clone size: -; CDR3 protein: CASSMGSIWTEAFF; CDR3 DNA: TGTGCCAGTAGTATGGGCAGCATATGGACTGAAGCTTTCTTT
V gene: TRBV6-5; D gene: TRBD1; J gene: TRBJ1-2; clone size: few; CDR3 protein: CASSQDRARSYTF; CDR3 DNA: TGTGCCAGCAGTCAGGACAGGGCGCGAAGCTACACCTTC
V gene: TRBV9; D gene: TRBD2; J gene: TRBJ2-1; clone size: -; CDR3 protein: CASSGGLALSYNEQFF; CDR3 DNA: TGTGCCAGCAGCGGGGGACTAGCGCTATCCTACAATGAGCAGTTCTTC
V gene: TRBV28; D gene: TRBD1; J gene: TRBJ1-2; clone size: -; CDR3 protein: CASSPGQGIGYTF; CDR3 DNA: TGTGCCAGCAGCCCTGGACAGGGAATTGGCTACACCTTC
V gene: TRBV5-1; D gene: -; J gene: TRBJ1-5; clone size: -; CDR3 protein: CASSLGAVNSNQPQHF; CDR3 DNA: TGCGCCAGCAGCTTGGGTGCGGTAAATAGCAATCAGCCCCAGCATTTT
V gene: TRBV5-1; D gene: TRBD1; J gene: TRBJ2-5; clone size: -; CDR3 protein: CASSPGTGDQTQYF; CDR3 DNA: TGCGCCAGCAGCCCGGGGACAGGGGATCAGACCCAGTACTTC
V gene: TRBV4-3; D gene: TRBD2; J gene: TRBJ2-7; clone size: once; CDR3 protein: CASSRSREYEQYF; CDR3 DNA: TGCGCCAGCAGCCGGTCGCGGGAGTACGAGCAGTACTTC
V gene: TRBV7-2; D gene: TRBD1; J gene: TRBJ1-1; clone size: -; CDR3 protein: CASSWDRETEAFF; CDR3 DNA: TGTGCCAGCAGCTGGGACAGGGAGACTGAAGCTTTCTTT
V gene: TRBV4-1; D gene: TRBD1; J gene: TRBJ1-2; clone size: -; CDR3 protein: CASSHTADRGTNYGYTF; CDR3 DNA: TGCGCCAGCAGCCACACTGCGGACAGGGGAACTAACTATGGCTACACCTTC
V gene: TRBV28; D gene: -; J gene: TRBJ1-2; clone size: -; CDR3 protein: CASSLPPGDYTF; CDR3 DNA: TGTGCCAGCAGTCTTCCTCCGGGGGACTACACCTTC
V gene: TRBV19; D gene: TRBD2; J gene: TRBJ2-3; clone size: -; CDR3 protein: CASSNFALAGGVDTQYF; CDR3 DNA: TGTGCCAGTAGTAACTTCGCGCTAGCGGGAGGGGTAGATACGCAGTATTTT
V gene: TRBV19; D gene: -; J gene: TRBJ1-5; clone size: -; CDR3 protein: CASRAQKSTYSNQPQHF; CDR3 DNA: TGTGCCAGTAGAGCACAGAAAAGTACTTATAGCAATCAGCCCCAGCATTTT
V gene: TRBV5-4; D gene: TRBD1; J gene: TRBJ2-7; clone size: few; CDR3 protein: CASSSGQGKVQYF; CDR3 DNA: TGTGCCAGCAGTTCGGGACAGGGGAAGGTGCAGTACTTC
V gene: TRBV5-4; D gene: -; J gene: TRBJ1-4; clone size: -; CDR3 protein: CASSVQGLGEKLFF; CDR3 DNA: TGTGCCAGCAGCGTACAGGGTTTGGGAGAAAAACTGTTTTTT
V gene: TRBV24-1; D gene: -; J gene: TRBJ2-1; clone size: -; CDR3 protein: CATSDIRDTYEQFF; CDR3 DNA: TGTGCCACCAGTGACATCCGGGACACCTATGAGCAGTTCTTC
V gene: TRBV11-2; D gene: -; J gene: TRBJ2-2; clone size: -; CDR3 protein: CASSQLRQANTGELFF; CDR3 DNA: TGTGCCAGCAGCCAACTAAGACAGGCGAACACCGGGGAGCTGTTTTTT
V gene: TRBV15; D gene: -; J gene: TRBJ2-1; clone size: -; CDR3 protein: CATTPVFGVKPYNEQFF; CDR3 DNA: TGTGCCACCACCCCAGTTTTCGGGGTAAAACCGTACAATGAGCAGTTCTTC
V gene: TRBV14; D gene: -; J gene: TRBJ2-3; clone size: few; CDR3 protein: CASSQDRGWNTDTQYF; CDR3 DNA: TGTGCCAGCAGCCAAGATAGGGGCTGGAACACAGATACGCAGTATTTT
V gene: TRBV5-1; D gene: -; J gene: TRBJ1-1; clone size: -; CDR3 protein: CASSLEGSTEAFF; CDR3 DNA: TGCGCCAGCAGCTTGGAAGGGAGCACTGAAGCTTTCTTT
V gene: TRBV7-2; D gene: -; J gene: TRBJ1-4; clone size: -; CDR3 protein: CASSLTGTNEKLFF; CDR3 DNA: TGTGCCAGCAGCTTAACAGGGACTAATGAAAAACTGTTTTTT
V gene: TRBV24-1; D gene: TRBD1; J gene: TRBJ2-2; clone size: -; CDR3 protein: CATSDPRTGAGELFF; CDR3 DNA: TGTGCCACCAGTGATCCACGGACAGGGGCTGGGGAGCTGTTTTTT
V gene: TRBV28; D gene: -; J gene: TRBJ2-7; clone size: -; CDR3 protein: CASSSSGGSYEQYF; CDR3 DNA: TGTGCCAGCAGTTCTTCCGGCGGATCCTACGAGCAGTACTTC
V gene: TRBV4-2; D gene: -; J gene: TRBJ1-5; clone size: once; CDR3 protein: CASSPSRGSNQPQHF; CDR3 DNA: TGTGCCAGCAGCCCCTCCCGGGGTAGCAATCAGCCCCAGCATTTT
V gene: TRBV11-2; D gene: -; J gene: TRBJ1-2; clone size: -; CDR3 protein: CASSLDLIGRDYGYTF; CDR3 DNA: TGTGCCAGCAGCTTAGATCTAATAGGCAGGGACTATGGCTACACCTTC
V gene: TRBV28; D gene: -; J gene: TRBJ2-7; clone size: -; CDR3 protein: CASRVTEDSSYEQYF; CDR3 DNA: TGTGCCAGCAGAGTAACAGAGGACAGCTCCTACGAGCAGTACTTC
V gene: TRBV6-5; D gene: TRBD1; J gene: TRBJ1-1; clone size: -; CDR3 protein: CASNLQGGSTEAFF; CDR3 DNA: TGTGCCAGCAACCTACAGGGGGGGAGCACTGAAGCTTTCTTT
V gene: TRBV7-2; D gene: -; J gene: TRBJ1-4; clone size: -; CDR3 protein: CASSLRGNEKLFF; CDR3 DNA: TGTGCCAGCAGCTTACGGGGTAATGAAAAACTGTTTTTT
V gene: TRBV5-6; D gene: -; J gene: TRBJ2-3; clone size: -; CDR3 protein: CASSLGVSGSSTDTQYF; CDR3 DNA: TGTGCCAGCAGCTTGGGGGTAAGCGGGTCTAGCACAGATACGCAGTATTTT
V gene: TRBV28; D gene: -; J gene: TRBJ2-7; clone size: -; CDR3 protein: CASSPSGPREQYF; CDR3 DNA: TGTGCCAGCAGCCCAAGCGGGCCCAGGGAGCAGTACTTC